This T cell receptor (beta chain) derives from a study of CD8 T cells in ankylosing spondylitis. Notes on the study in general: Characteristic of ankylosing spondylitis blood, it appeared, was a TCR beta motif comprising about 8 highly homologous variants.

As regards this clonotype: Its antigen is not identified.

Trimming cost V 3 bases and J 2 bases; bases outside gene matches: 5. This CDR3 comprises 16 residues. Per the germline V gene, CDR1 is LGHNA and CDR2 is YNFKEQ. Molecular-barcoded quantitative 5'-RACE produced these TCR beta libraries. TCRdb re-analysed the 5' RACE reads in MiXCR, keeping a single row per CDR3 protein. The sample lists around 150,000 distinct CDR3 sequences; under 45% were seen once. This TCR was sampled from a male donor with ankylosing spondylitis. The rearrangement links TRBV4-2 to TRBJ2-1; 9 bases match TRBD1. Sequenced: synovial fluid, either unsorted or a sorted T cell fraction (not recorded which). CDR3 coding DNA: TGTGCCAGCAGCCAGCAGGGACAGGGAGCCTACAATGAGCAGTTCTTC. Protein product: CASSQQGQGAYNEQFF.